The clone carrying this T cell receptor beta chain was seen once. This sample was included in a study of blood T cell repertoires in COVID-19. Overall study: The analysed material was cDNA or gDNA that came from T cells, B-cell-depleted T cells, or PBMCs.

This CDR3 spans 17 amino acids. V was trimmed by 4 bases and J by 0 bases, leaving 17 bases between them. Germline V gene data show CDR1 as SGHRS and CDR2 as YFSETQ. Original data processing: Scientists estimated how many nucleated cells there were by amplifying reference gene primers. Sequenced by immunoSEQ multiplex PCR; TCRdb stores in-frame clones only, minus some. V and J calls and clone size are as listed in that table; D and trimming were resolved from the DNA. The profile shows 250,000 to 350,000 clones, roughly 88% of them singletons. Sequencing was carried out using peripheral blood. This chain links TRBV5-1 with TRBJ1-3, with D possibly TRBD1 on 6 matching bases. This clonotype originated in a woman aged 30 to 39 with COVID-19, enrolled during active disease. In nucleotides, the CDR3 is TGCGCCAGCAGCGTATCCGGGACACCGAACTCTGGAAACACCATATATTTT. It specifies CASSVSGTPNSGNTIYF.